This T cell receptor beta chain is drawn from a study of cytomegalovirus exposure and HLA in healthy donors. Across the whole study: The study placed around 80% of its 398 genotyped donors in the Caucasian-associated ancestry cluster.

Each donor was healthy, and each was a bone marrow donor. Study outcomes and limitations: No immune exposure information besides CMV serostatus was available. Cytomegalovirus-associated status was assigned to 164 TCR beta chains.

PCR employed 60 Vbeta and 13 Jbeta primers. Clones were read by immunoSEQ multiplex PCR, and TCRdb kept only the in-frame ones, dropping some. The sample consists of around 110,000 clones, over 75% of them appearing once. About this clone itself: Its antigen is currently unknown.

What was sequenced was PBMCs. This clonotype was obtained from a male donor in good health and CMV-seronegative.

CDR3 protein: CASSQAGGTGYPLEQYF. In DNA form, the CDR3 reads TGTGCCAGCAGCCAAGCCGGGGGGACAGGTTATCCCTTAGAGCAGTACTTC. The rearrangement uses TRBV14 and TRBJ2-7, with D maybe TRBD1 (8 bases). CDR1 is SGHDN, CDR2 FVKESK, per germline. Trimming shortened V by 1 base and J by 7 bases, and 23 bases separated the two germline ends. CDR3 size: 17 residues.